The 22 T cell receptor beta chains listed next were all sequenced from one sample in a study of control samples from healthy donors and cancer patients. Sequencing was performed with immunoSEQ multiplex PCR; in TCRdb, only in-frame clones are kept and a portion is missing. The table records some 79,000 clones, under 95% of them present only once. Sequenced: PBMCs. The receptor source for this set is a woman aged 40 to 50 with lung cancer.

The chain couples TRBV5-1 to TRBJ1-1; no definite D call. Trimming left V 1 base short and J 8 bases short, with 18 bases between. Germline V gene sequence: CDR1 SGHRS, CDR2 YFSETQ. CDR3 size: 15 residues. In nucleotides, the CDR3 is TGCGCCAGCAGCTTGTGGAGTGAAGGCGGGTCCGAAGCTTTCTTT. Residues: CASSLWSEGGSEAFF.

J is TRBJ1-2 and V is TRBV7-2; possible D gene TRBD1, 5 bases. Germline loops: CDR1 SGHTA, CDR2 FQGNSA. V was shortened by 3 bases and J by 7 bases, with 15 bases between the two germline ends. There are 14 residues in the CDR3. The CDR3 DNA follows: TGTGCCAGCAGCTTGGGATCAGGGCAAGCTGGCTACACCTTC. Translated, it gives CASSLGSGQAGYTF.

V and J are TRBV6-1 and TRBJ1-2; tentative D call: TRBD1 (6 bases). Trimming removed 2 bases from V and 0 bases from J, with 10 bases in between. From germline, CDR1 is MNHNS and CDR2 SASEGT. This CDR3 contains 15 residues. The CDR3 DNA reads TGTGCCAGCAGTGAACTCCCAGGGGCTAACTATGGCTACACCTTC. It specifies CASSELPGANYGYTF.

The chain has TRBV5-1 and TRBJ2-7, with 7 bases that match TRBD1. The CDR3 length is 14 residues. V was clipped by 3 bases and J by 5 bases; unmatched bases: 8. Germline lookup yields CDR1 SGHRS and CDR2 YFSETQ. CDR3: CASSWIGGSDEQYF. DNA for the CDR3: TGCGCCAGCAGCTGGATAGGGGGCAGCGACGAGCAGTACTTC.

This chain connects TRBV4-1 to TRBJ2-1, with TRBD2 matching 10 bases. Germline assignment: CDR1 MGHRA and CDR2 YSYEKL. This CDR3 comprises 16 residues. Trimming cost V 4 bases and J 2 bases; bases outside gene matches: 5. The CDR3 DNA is TGCGCCAGCAGCCCAGGTCTAGCGGGGGCCTACAATGAGCAGTTCTTC. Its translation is CASSPGLAGAYNEQFF.

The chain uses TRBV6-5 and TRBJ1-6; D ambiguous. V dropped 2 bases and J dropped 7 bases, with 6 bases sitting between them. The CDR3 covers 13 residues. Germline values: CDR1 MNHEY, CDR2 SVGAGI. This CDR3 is CASSYDLNSPLHF. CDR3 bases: TGTGCCAGCAGTTACGACTTGAATTCACCCCTCCACTTT.

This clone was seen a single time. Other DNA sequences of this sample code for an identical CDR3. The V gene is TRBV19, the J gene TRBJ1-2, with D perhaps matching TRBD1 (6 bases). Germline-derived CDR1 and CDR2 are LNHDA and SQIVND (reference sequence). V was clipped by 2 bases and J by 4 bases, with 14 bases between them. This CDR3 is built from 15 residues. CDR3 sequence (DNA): TGTGCCAGTAGTATACAGGGCGGGGGGGCCTATGGCTACACCTTC. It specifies CASSIQGGGAYGYTF. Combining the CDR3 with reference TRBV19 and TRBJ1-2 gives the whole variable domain DGGITQSPKYLFRKEGQNVTLSCEQNLNHDAMYWYRQDPGQGLRLIYYSQIVNDFQKGDIAEGYSVSREKKESFPLTVTSAQKNPTAFYLCASSIQGGGAYGYTFGSGTRLTVV.

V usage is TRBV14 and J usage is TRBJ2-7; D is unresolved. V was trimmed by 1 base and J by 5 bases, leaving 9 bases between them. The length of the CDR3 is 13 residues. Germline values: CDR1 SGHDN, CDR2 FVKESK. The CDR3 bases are TGTGCCAGCAGCCAAGGGTACCTCCACGAGCAGTACTTC. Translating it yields CASSQGYLHEQYF. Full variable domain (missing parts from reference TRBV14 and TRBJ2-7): EAGVTQFPSHSVIEKGQTVTLRCDPISGHDNLYWYRRVMGKEIKFLLHFVKESKQDESGMPNNRFLAERTGGTYSTLKVQPAELEDSGVYFCASSQGYLHEQYFGPGTRLTVT.

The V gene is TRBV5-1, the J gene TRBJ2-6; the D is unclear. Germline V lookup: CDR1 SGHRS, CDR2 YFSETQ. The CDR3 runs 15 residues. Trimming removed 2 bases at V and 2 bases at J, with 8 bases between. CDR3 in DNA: TGCGCCAGCAGCTTCCCGAGAGCTGGGGCCAACGTCCTGACTTTC. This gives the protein CASSFPRAGANVLTF.

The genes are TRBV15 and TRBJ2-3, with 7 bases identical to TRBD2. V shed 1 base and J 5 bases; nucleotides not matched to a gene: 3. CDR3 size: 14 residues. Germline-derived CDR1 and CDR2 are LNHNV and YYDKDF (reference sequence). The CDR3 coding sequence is TGTGCCACCAGCAGAGGGACTAGTGTAGATACGCAGTATTTT. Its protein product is CATSRGTSVDTQYF.

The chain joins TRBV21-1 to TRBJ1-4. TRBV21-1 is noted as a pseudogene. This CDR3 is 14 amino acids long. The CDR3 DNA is TGTGCCAGCAGCATAGTAGGCCGGGGTGAAAAACTGTTTTTT. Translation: CASSIVGRGEKLFF.

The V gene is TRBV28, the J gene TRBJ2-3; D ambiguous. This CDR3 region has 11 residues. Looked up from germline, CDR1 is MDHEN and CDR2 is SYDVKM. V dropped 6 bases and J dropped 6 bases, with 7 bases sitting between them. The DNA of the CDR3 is TGTGCCAGCAGCTTTACGGATACGCAGTATTTT. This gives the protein CASSFTDTQYF. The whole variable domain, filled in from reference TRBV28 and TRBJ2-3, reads DVKVTQSSRYLVKRTGEKVFLECVQDMDHENMFWYRQDPGLGLRLIYFSYDVKMKEKGDIPEGYSVSREKKERFSLILESASTNQTSMYLCASSFTDTQYFGPGTRLTVL.

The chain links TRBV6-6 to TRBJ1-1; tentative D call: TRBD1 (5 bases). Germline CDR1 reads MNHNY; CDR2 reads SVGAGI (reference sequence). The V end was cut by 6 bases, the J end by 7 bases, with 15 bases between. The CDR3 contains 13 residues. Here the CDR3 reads CASSYDNRSEAFF. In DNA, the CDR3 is TGTGCCAGCAGCTACGATAACAGGAGTGAAGCTTTCTTT.

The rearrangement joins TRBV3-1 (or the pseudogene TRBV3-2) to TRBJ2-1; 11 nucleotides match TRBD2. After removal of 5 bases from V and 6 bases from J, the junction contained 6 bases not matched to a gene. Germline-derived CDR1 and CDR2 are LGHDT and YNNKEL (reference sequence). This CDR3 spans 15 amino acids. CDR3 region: CASSSTSGGSNEQFF. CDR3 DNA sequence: TGTGCCAGCAGCTCAACTAGCGGGGGATCCAATGAGCAGTTCTTC.

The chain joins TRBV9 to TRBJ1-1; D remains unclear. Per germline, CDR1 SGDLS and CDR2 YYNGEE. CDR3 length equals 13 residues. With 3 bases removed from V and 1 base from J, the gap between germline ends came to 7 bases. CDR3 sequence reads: CASSGGQNTEAFF. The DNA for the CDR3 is TGTGCCAGCAGCGGCGGGCAGAACACTGAAGCTTTCTTT.

CDR3 sequence reads: CASSADRGGWSGELFF. The CDR3 DNA reads as TGTGCCAGCAGCGCGGACAGGGGCGGGTGGAGCGGGGAGCTGTTTTTT. V usage is TRBV9 and J usage is TRBJ2-2; 9 bases align to TRBD1. Germline loops: CDR1 SGDLS, CDR2 YYNGEE. After removal of 3 bases from V and 7 bases from J, the junction contained 10 bases not matched to a gene. The CDR3 is 16 residues long. Combining the CDR3 with reference TRBV9 and TRBJ2-2 gives the whole variable domain DSGVTQTPKHLITATGQRVTLRCSPRSGDLSVYWYQQSLDQGLQFLIQYYNGEERAKGNILERFSAQQFPDLHSELNLSSLELGDSALYFCASSADRGGWSGELFFGEGSRLTVL.

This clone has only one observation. The CDR3 sequence: CASSQFEGTGELFF. In DNA, the CDR3 is TGCGCCAGCAGCCAATTTGAGGGCACCGGGGAGCTGTTTTTT. V and J are TRBV4-1 and TRBJ2-2, with TRBD2 as a possible D gene (5 bases). V lost 2 bases to trimming and J lost 4 bases, with 8 bases between them. CDR1 MGHRA and CDR2 YSYEKL come from the germline V gene. This CDR3 comprises 14 residues.

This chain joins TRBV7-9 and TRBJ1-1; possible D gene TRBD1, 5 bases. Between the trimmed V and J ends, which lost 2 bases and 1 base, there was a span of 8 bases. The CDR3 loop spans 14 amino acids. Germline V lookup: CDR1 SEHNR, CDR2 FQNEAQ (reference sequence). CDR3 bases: TGTGCCAGCAGCTTAAATGGGGGGAACACTGAAGCTTTCTTT. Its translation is CASSLNGGNTEAFF. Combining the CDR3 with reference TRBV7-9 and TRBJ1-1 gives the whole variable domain DTGVSQNPRHKITKRGQNVTFRCDPISEHNRLYWYRQTLGQGPEFLTYFQNEAQLEKSRLLSDRFSAERPKGSFSTLEIQRTEQGDSAMYLCASSLNGGNTEAFFGQGTRLTVV.

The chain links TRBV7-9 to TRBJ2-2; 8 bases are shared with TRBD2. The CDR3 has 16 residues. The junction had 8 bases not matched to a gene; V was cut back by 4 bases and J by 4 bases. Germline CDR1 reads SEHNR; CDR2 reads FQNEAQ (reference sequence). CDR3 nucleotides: TGTGCCAGCAGCTCTCAACGGGGGGGCAGCACCGGGGAGCTGTTTTTT. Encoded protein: CASSSQRGGSTGELFF.

For the CDR3, the DNA is TGTGCCAGCAGCGTATCAGGGGGGGATAATCAGCCCCAGCATTTT. Translating it yields CASSVSGGDNQPQHF. The rearrangement uses TRBV9 and TRBJ1-5, with 7 bases fitting TRBD1. CDR1 SGDLS and CDR2 YYNGEE come from the germline V gene. CDR3 length: 15 amino acids. Trimming took 1 base from V and 4 from J; bases not matched to a gene: 5.

The DNA for the CDR3 is TGTGCCAGCAGGAGGAGGGGAGGGGACGAGCAGTACTTC. Amino acid sequence: CASRRRGGDEQYF. The chain has TRBV2 and TRBJ2-7; 7 nucleotides align to TRBD2. Unmatched junction bases numbered 7, after V lost 6 bases and J lost 5 bases. CDR1 and CDR2 (germline): SNHLY, FYNNEI. The CDR3 is 13 amino acids.

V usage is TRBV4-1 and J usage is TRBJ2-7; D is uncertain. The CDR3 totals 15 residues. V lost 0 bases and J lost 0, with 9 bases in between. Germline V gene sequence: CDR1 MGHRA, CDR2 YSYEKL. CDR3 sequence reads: CASSQEVTISYEQYF. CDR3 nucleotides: TGCGCCAGCAGCCAAGAGGTTACTATCTCCTACGAGCAGTACTTC.